The 32 T cell receptor beta chains given below trace back to one sample, sequenced in a study of neurological immune-mediated disorders. TCRdb processed the 5' RACE reads anew with MiXCR; each CDR3 protein has one entry. The table includes approximately 23,000 distinct CDR3 sequences, around 13% detected once. Time point: technical triplicate 1. The sequenced sample was CD4+ T cells from blood. Every receptor here comes from a female donor with HTLV-1-associated myelopathy (HAM/TSP).

This clonotype was observed many times. The genes are TRBV5-1 and TRBJ2-7; the match to TRBD1 covers 9 bases. This CDR3 has 14 residues. Germline CDR1 reads SGHRS; CDR2 reads YFSETQ. V lost 4 bases and J lost 1; bases outside the gene matches: 3. As DNA, the CDR3 is TGCGCCAGCAGCGAGGGACAGGGTTCCTACGAGCAGTACTTC. It translates to CASSEGQGSYEQYF.

This clonotype has ten or more counts. The chain uses TRBV3-1 and TRBJ2-7; TRBD1 might be the D (5 bases). The V gene lost 5 bases and the J gene lost 4 bases, with 9 bases spanning the gap. Looked up from germline, CDR1 is LGHDT and CDR2 is YNNKEL (reference sequence). There are 12 residues in the CDR3. CDR3 region: CASSVDTYEQYF. The CDR3 bases are TGTGCCAGCAGCGTGGACACTTACGAGCAGTACTTC.

Ten or more counts support this clonotype. This chain links TRBV7-2 with TRBJ2-5; 8 nucleotides match TRBD2. CDR3 size: 13 residues. Germline-derived CDR1 and CDR2 are SGHTA and FQGNSA. V lost 5 bases to trimming and J lost 5 bases; unmatched junction nucleotides: 4. This CDR3 is CASSRLARETQYF. DNA of the CDR3: TGTGCCAGCAGCCGACTAGCGCGCGAGACCCAGTACTTC.

This clonotype was recorded many times. The J gene is TRBJ2-1, the V gene TRBV9, with TRBD1 matching 7 bases. The CDR3 extends over 14 amino acids. J gave up 6 bases and V 0 bases, and 3 bases lay outside the gene matches. The V gene's germline CDR1 is SGDLS and CDR2 YYNGEE. CDR3 DNA sequence: TGTGCCAGCAGCGTAGCAGCAGGGGGCAATGAGCAGTTCTTC. Its translation: CASSVAAGGNEQFF.

There are many counts of this clonotype. V and J are TRBV30 and TRBJ2-3; the match to TRBD2 covers 14 bases. V lost 1 base and J lost 5; bases outside the gene matches: 8. The CDR3 sequence is 17 residues long. The germline CDR1 and CDR2 sequences are GTSNPN and SVGIG (reference sequence). This CDR3 reads CAWSAPGTSGGIDTQYF. CDR3 bases: TGTGCCTGGAGTGCCCCCGGGACTAGCGGGGGCATAGATACGCAGTATTTT.

This clonotype was seen many times. The rearrangement uses TRBV7-2 and TRBJ2-7, with 8 bases identical to TRBD2. J gave up 2 bases and V 5 bases, and 5 bases lay outside the gene matches. This CDR3 is 14 amino acids long. Looked up from germline, CDR1 is SGHTA and CDR2 is FQGNSA. DNA of the CDR3: TGTGCCAGCAGCATAGTGACTAGCGCCTACGAGCAGTACTTC. Protein sequence: CASSIVTSAYEQYF.

This clonotype was counted at least ten times. The chain links TRBV5-1 to TRBJ2-2; maybe TRBD2 (5 bases). Germline loops: CDR1 SGHRS, CDR2 YFSETQ. V dropped 3 bases and J dropped 5 bases, with 14 bases sitting between them. The CDR3 runs to 15 residues. CDR3 bases: TGCGCCAGCAGCTCCGGACTGCTTGAGACCGGGGAGCTGTTTTTT. The encoded protein is CASSSGLLETGELFF.

In regard to this clonotype: At one of its ends the junction is not consistent with the germline gene, which may arise from a read error. The rearrangement uses TRBV7-2 and TRBJ2-7; the D gene is possibly TRBD2 (5 bases). Germline loops: CDR1 SGHTA, CDR2 FQGNSA. The CDR3 is 17 amino acids. As DNA, the CDR3 is TGTGCCAGCAGCCTAGCCCAAGTAGGGTCACTGGGCTACGAGCAGTACTTC. Translation: CASSLAQVGSLGYEQYF.

There are many counts of this clonotype. The chain is built from TRBV9 and TRBJ2-3; 7 nucleotides line up with TRBD2. This CDR3 comprises 15 residues. The ends lost 4 bases at V and 6 bases at J; junction bases unmatched: 11. Germline CDR1 is SGDLS and CDR2 is YYNGEE. CDR3 loop: CASSSGTTSVDTQYF. In DNA form, the CDR3 reads TGTGCCAGCAGCAGCGGGACTACCTCGGTGGATACGCAGTATTTT.

There are many counts of this clonotype. The CDR3 reads CASSGGTADTQYF. Written as DNA, the CDR3 is TGTGCCAGCAGCGGAGGTACAGCAGATACGCAGTATTTT. The chain links TRBV7-2 to TRBJ2-3, with a tentative D call TRBD2 (5 bases). Germline lookup yields CDR1 SGHTA and CDR2 FQGNSA. This CDR3 comprises 13 residues. Deletions cut 5 bases from V and 4 bases from J, with 10 bases between. The full variable domain, rest sourced from reference TRBV7-2 and TRBJ2-3, is GAGVSQSPSNKVTEKGKDVELRCDPISGHTALYWYRQSLGQGLEFLIYFQGNSAPDKSGLPSDRFSAERTGGSVSTLTIQRTQQEDSAVYLCASSGGTADTQYFGPGTRLTVL.

At least ten counts were recorded for this clonotype. J is TRBJ1-1 and V is TRBV20-1; 9 positions match TRBD1. With V trimmed by 3 bases and J by 1 base, 3 bases remained unmatched. The CDR3 has 14 residues. Germline CDR1 is DFQATT and CDR2 is SNEGSKA (reference sequence). This CDR3 reads CSASEGQGNTEAFF. CDR3 nucleotide sequence: TGCAGTGCTAGCGAGGGACAGGGGAACACTGAAGCTTTCTTT.

Ten or more counts support this clonotype. The chain carries TRBV20-1 and TRBJ1-1; a weak D match, TRBD1 (6 bases). There are 14 residues in the CDR3. CDR1 DFQATT and CDR2 SNEGSKA come from the germline V gene (reference sequence). With 0 bases removed from V and 7 bases from J, the gap between germline ends came to 15 bases. In DNA form, the CDR3 reads TGCAGTGCTAGAGATGAACTCCAGGGGTTTGAAGCTTTCTTT. Protein: CSARDELQGFEAFF.

At least ten counts were recorded for this clonotype. The rearrangement links TRBV29-1 to TRBJ1-2; possible D gene TRBD1, 5 bases. The CDR3 runs to 11 residues. The germline V gene has CDR1 SQVTM and CDR2 ANQGSEA. V was cut by 6 bases and J by 3 bases, with 8 bases left in between. CDR3 DNA sequence: TGCAGCGTAACAGGCGACTATGGCTACACCTTC. It is translated as CSVTGDYGYTF.

There are many counts of this clonotype. The CDR3: CATSDPADRGGTDTQYF. The DNA of the CDR3 is TGTGCCACCAGTGATCCAGCAGACAGGGGTGGCACAGATACGCAGTATTTT. V gene TRBV24-1 combines with J gene TRBJ2-3; 8 bases line up with TRBD1. The CDR3 covers 17 residues. Germline loops: CDR1 KGHDR, CDR2 SFDVKD. V shed 3 bases, J shed 1 base, and the junction held 8 bases outside the gene matches.

CDR3 loop: CASSLADRNYGYTF. CDR3 sequence (DNA): TGCGCCAGCAGCTTAGCGGACAGGAACTATGGCTACACCTTC. V and J are TRBV5-1 and TRBJ1-2; 7 bases are shared with TRBD1. V dropped 2 bases and J dropped 2; count of bases not matched to a gene: 3. CDR1 is SGHRS, CDR2 YFSETQ, per germline. The CDR3 totals 14 residues.

The table lists this clonotype with many counts. The chain combines TRBV3-1 with TRBJ2-7; unclear D gene. Trimming took off 0 bases at V and 5 bases at J, with 5 bases between the two ends. The CDR3 runs 12 residues. Germline V gives CDR1 LGHDT, CDR2 YNNKEL (reference sequence). The CDR3 nucleotides read TGTGCCAGCAGCCAAGATTCCCACGAGCAGTACTTC. Translated: CASSQDSHEQYF.

This clonotype was seen ten or more times. An end of the junction differs from the germline gene, which may be a read error. The rearrangement joins TRBV20-1 to TRBJ1-5; TRBD1 aligns across 8 bases. There are 13 residues in the CDR3. Looked up from germline, CDR1 is DFQATT and CDR2 is SNEGSKA (reference sequence). CDR3 sequence: CSAGDRGEQPQHF. The CDR3 DNA sequence: TGCAGTGCTGGAGACAGGGGAGAGCAGCCCCAGCATTTT.

The sample holds many counts of this clonotype. The genes are TRBV10-3 and TRBJ2-5, with 10 bases that match TRBD2. Trimming cost V 4 bases and J 3 bases; bases outside gene matches: 2. Per germline, CDR1 ENHRY and CDR2 SYGVKD. The CDR3 has 14 amino acids. The CDR3, as DNA: TGTGCCATCAGTGTAACTAGCGGGAAAGAGACCCAGTACTTC. This sequence encodes CAISVTSGKETQYF.

In this sample, this clonotype turned up many times. V is TRBV11-1 and J is TRBJ2-3, with 8 bases lining up with TRBD1. From germline, CDR1 is SGHAT and CDR2 FQDESV (reference sequence). V lost 2 bases, J lost 13 bases, and 11 bases stayed unmatched. CDR3 length: 14 residues. CDR3 coding DNA: TGTGCCAGCAGCTTAACTTTCCCCGAGACAGGGGAGTATTTT. This gives the protein CASSLTFPETGEYF.

The gene calls are TRBV21-1 and TRBJ1-2. TRBV21-1 is listed as a pseudogene. The CDR3 has 12 residues. CDR3 in DNA: TGTGCCAGATCAAGGGTAGCCTATGGCTACACCTTC. This translates into CARSRVAYGYTF.

There are many counts of this clonotype. This chain joins TRBV5-1 and TRBJ2-4; D is possibly TRBD2 (6 bases). The CDR3 is 16 residues long. Germline values: CDR1 SGHRS, CDR2 YFSETQ. Trimming cost V 4 bases and J 8 bases, with 22 bases left between them. Here the CDR3 reads CASSPRGAPEVDIQYF. In DNA form, the CDR3 reads TGCGCCAGCAGCCCCCGCGGGGCCCCGGAGGTCGACATTCAGTACTTC.

This clonotype was seen at least ten times. The chain joins TRBV7-9 to TRBJ2-3, with 10 nucleotides matching TRBD2. Germline lookup yields CDR1 SEHNR and CDR2 FQNEAQ (reference sequence). The J segment lost 0 bases and the V segment lost 2 bases, leaving 8 bases of the junction unmatched. This CDR3 has 18 amino acids. The CDR3: CASSLKVAGGTSTDTQYF. CDR3 sequence (DNA): TGTGCCAGCAGCTTAAAGGTAGCGGGAGGAACTAGCACAGATACGCAGTATTTT.

By its share, this clonotype is medium-sized. The chain couples TRBV7-2 to TRBJ2-7; no definite D call. V was clipped by 1 base and J by 9 bases, with 13 bases between them. Germline loops: CDR1 SGHTA, CDR2 FQGNSA. CDR3 length: 13 amino acids. In DNA form, the CDR3 reads TGTGCCAGCAGCTTAGGGACGGCGTCTGCGCAGTACTTC. Amino acid sequence: CASSLGTASAQYF.

The rearrangement links TRBV25-1 to TRBJ2-3, with 9 bases fitting TRBD2. The CDR3 runs 16 residues. J lost 7 bases, V lost 5 bases, and 13 bases had no gene match. Germline CDR1 is MGHDK and CDR2 is SYGVNS. The CDR3 spells CASSPPGLAVGHTQYF. CDR3 sequence (DNA): TGTGCCAGCAGTCCGCCGGGACTAGCTGTGGGGCATACGCAGTATTTT.

This chain links TRBV18 with TRBJ2-1, with 10 bases identical to TRBD1. The germline V gene has CDR1 KGHSH and CDR2 LQKENI. The CDR3 runs to 15 residues. V lost 3 bases and J lost 7; bases outside the gene matches: 6. The DNA for the CDR3 is TGTGCCAGCTCACCTAGAACGGGACAGGGGAATGAGCAGTTCTTC. Residues: CASSPRTGQGNEQFF.

This clonotype was detected ten times or more. The chain couples TRBV7-3 to TRBJ2-1; D may match TRBD1 or TRBD2 (5 bases each). The CDR3 sequence is 13 residues long. Trimming pared 3 bases from V and 7 bases from J, leaving 10 bases between. The germline CDR1 and CDR2 sequences are SGHTA and FQGTGA. In DNA form, the CDR3 reads TGTGCCAGCAGCTTGGGACCATCTAATGAGCAGTTCTTC. It translates to CASSLGPSNEQFF.

This clonotype was seen many times. The chain has TRBV5-5 and TRBJ2-6; D remains ambiguous. The CDR3 has 13 amino acids. Trimming left V 0 bases short and J 8 bases short, with 6 bases between. Germline V gene data show CDR1 as SGHKS and CDR2 as YYEKEE (reference sequence). In nucleotides, the CDR3 is TGTGCCAGCAGCTTGGGGCAGTCCAACGTCCTGACTTTC. Translation: CASSLGQSNVLTF.

This clonotype was counted many times. The J gene is TRBJ1-1, the V gene TRBV20-1; 7 bases fit TRBD1. With V trimmed by 2 bases and J by 0 bases, 6 bases remained unmatched. The CDR3 covers 15 residues. CDR1 and CDR2 (germline): DFQATT, SNEGSKA (reference sequence). The CDR3 sequence is CSARPRTGLNTEAFF. CDR3 coding DNA: TGCAGTGCTAGACCCCGGACAGGTTTGAACACTGAAGCTTTCTTT.

In its sample, this clonotype was seen many times. J is TRBJ1-1 and V is TRBV5-1; 11 bases are a match to TRBD1. V lost 4 bases to trimming and J lost 7 bases; unmatched junction nucleotides: 9. Germline CDR1 SGHRS, CDR2 YFSETQ. The CDR3 totals 15 residues. The CDR3 DNA is TGCGCCAGCAGCCTCCGGGACAGGGGGAATATTGAAGCTTTCTTT. This encodes CASSLRDRGNIEAFF.

Ten or more counts support this clonotype. The chain uses TRBV20-1 and TRBJ2-7; TRBD2 matches at 12 bases. The CDR3 is 15 residues long. V lost 3 bases and J lost 3; bases outside the gene matches: 6. Germline V CDR1 and CDR2: DFQATT, SNEGSKA (reference sequence). Written as DNA, the CDR3 is TGCAGTGCTAGGGAGACTAGCGGGAGAGGCTACGAGCAGTACTTC. Protein sequence: CSARETSGRGYEQYF.

This clonotype was seen repeatedly, ten times or more. CDR3 nucleotide sequence: TGCGCCAGCAGTGAGGTCCGTTCCTACGAGCAGTACTTC. Protein sequence: CASSEVRSYEQYF. The chain has TRBV10-2 and TRBJ2-7; D not certain. The CDR3 consists of 13 residues. V lost 2 bases to trimming and J lost 1 base, with 6 bases between them. Germline-derived CDR1 and CDR2 are WSHSY and SAAADI.

There are many counts of this clonotype. The V and J genes are TRBV4-1 and TRBJ1-1, with D possibly being TRBD1 (6 bases). CDR3 size: 15 residues. V lost 2 bases and J 7 bases, leaving 17 bases between the germline ends. The germline V gene has CDR1 MGHRA and CDR2 YSYEKL. The CDR3 coding sequence is TGCGCCAGCAGCCAATTAGTATCACAGGGTGATGAAGCTTTCTTT. It is translated as CASSQLVSQGDEAFF.